This entry lists 28 T cell receptor beta chains sequenced from one sample in a study of OX40 agonist ivuxolimab in advanced cancers. Some clones are missing from TCRdb's copy, which holds only in-frame ones; the method was immunoSEQ multiplex PCR. The table includes about 48,000 clones, over 75% detected once. Here the sequenced sample was CD4+ or CD8+ T cells sorted from blood, taken in a trial of the OX40 agonist ivuxolimab. The receptor source for this set is an adult with an advanced solid tumor such as melanoma, head and neck, liver or kidney cancer.

The V and J genes are TRBV13 and TRBJ2-5; 8 bases are shared with TRBD1. V shed 4 bases, J shed 7 bases, and the junction held 11 bases outside the gene matches. CDR3 length: 15 amino acids. Germline V gene lookup returns CDR1 PRHDT and CDR2 FYEKMQ (reference sequence). The CDR3 protein is CASSSDRAPLGTQYF. As DNA, the CDR3 is TGTGCCAGCAGCTCGGACAGGGCCCCCTTGGGGACCCAGTACTTC. Full variable domain (rest looked up from reference TRBV13 and TRBJ2-5): AAGVIQSPRHLIKEKRETATLKCYPIPRHDTVYWYQQGPGQDPQFLISFYEKMQSDKGSIPDRFSAQQFSDYHSELNMSSLELGDSALYFCASSSDRAPLGTQYFGPGTRLLVL.

The chain carries TRBV27 and TRBJ1-3; D is unresolved. Trimming shortened V by 4 bases and J by 10 bases, and 11 bases separated the two germline ends. The CDR3 is made up of 12 amino acids. Germline V gene sequence: CDR1 MNHEY, CDR2 SMNVEV (reference sequence). The CDR3: CASSSFGGTIYF. The CDR3 bases are TGTGCCAGCAGTTCGTTCGGAGGGACCATATATTTT.

V gene TRBV7-9 combines with J gene TRBJ1-1; D is uncertain. The CDR3 is 13 amino acids. Looked up from germline, CDR1 is SEHNR and CDR2 is FQNEAQ (reference sequence). V was cut by 6 bases and J by 1 base, with 9 bases left in between. CDR3 region: CASRKQTNTEAFF. For the CDR3, the DNA is TGTGCCAGCAGAAAACAGACGAACACTGAAGCTTTCTTT. Looking up the rest from reference TRBV7-9 and TRBJ1-1 gives the full variable domain: DTGVSQNPRHKITKRGQNVTFRCDPISEHNRLYWYRQTLGQGPEFLTYFQNEAQLEKSRLLSDRFSAERPKGSFSTLEIQRTEQGDSAMYLCASRKQTNTEAFFGQGTRLTVV.

The rearrangement uses TRBV28 and TRBJ1-5; the match to TRBD1 covers 7 bases. J was trimmed by 1 base and V by 8 bases; bases with no gene match: 2. Germline V CDR1 and CDR2: MDHEN, SYDVKM. The CDR3 loop spans 13 amino acids. The CDR3: CASLTGSNQPQHF. CDR3 DNA sequence: TGTGCCAGCTTGACAGGGAGCAATCAGCCCCAGCATTTT.

This clone appeared once. The chain has TRBV10-3 and TRBJ2-3; D gene unclear. Germline CDR1 and CDR2: ENHRY and SYGVKD. CDR3 length: 14 residues. V lost 0 bases and J lost 2, with 6 bases in between. The CDR3 reads CAISESSNTDTQYF. CDR3 sequence (DNA): TGTGCCATCAGTGAGTCGAGCAACACAGATACGCAGTATTTT.

The rearrangement links TRBV4-1 to TRBJ2-2; the D gene is possibly TRBD2 (5 bases). Between the trimmed V and J ends, which lost 0 bases and 4 bases, there was a span of 15 bases. CDR1 is MGHRA and CDR2 is YSYEKL in the germline V gene. The CDR3 spans 17 residues. The CDR3 protein is CASSQEPAGGGTGELFF. The DNA for the CDR3 is TGCGCCAGCAGCCAAGAGCCTGCGGGCGGAGGCACCGGGGAGCTGTTTTTT.

The chain couples TRBV5-8 to TRBJ2-1, with 8 bases lining up with TRBD2. The CDR3 runs to 15 residues. Germline V CDR1 and CDR2: SGHTS, YDEGEE. V lost 0 bases, J lost 8 bases, and 7 bases stayed unmatched. The CDR3 DNA reads as TGTGCCAGCAGCTTGGGTACGGGGGGGCAGCATGAGCAGTTCTTC. As protein: CASSLGTGGQHEQFF.

This CDR3 reads CASRYAASGNTIYF. For the CDR3, the DNA is TGTGCCAGCCGGTACGCAGCCTCTGGAAACACCATATATTTT. This chain links TRBV2 with TRBJ1-3; the D is unclear. The CDR3 runs to 14 residues. The V gene lost 8 bases and the J gene lost 0 bases, with 11 bases spanning the gap. The germline V gene encodes CDR1 SNHLY and CDR2 FYNNEI.

The rearrangement joins TRBV5-1 to TRBJ1-1, with no clear D. Germline assignment: CDR1 SGHRS and CDR2 YFSETQ. Trimming left V 0 bases short and J 1 base short, with 7 bases between. This CDR3 is built from 14 residues. CDR3 bases: TGCGCCAGCAGCTTGGCCCCTGAGAACACTGAAGCTTTCTTT. Translated, it gives CASSLAPENTEAFF.

The V call is TRBV14, the J call TRBJ1-1; TRBD1 is a possible D gene (6 bases). The CDR3 runs to 13 residues. CDR1 is SGHDN and CDR2 is FVKESK in the germline V gene. Between the trimmed V and J ends, which lost 6 bases and 4 bases, there was a span of 12 bases. CDR3 amino acids: CASSPRGFTEAFF. CDR3 nucleotides: TGTGCCAGCAGTCCCAGGGGTTTCACTGAAGCTTTCTTT.

The chain recombines TRBV5-1 with TRBJ2-2, with D maybe TRBD1 (7 bases). CDR1 is SGHRS and CDR2 is YFSETQ in the germline V gene. CDR3 length: 17 amino acids. Between the trimmed V and J ends, which lost 1 base and 3 bases, there was a span of 16 bases. The DNA for the CDR3 is TGCGCCAGCAGCTTGTGGAGGGGACAGAGCCACACCGGGGAGCTGTTTTTT. It codes for CASSLWRGQSHTGELFF.

The gene calls are TRBV14 and TRBJ1-3, with D perhaps TRBD1 (5 bases). The germline V gene has CDR1 SGHDN and CDR2 FVKESK. This CDR3 spans 15 amino acids. Trimming shortened V by 2 bases and J by 2 bases, and 10 bases separated the two germline ends. The CDR3 DNA reads TGTGCCAGCAGCCAACAGGGTGCCGCTGGAAACACCATATATTTT. Amino acids: CASSQQGAAGNTIYF.

The chain has TRBV4-1 and TRBJ1-2, with a tentative D call TRBD1 (6 bases). The germline CDR1 and CDR2 sequences are MGHRA and YSYEKL. V lost 1 base to trimming and J lost 8 bases, with 14 bases between them. This CDR3 region has 14 residues. In nucleotides, the CDR3 is TGCGCCAGCAGCCAAGTGCGGGACAAAATGGGCTACACCTTC. Translated, it gives CASSQVRDKMGYTF.

The chain combines TRBV5-6 with TRBJ2-5; D gene uncertain. Looked up from germline, CDR1 is SGHDT and CDR2 is YYEEEE. The CDR3 is 13 residues long. Trimming took 1 base from V and 2 from J, leaving 6 bases between them. In nucleotides, the CDR3 is TGTGCCAGCAGCTTGTTGGAACAAGAGACCCAGTACTTC. Translated, it gives CASSLLEQETQYF.

This clone was detected a few times. The rearrangement links TRBV9 to TRBJ2-1; 10 bases are shared with TRBD2. After removal of 0 bases from V and 7 bases from J, the junction contained 13 bases not matched to a gene. The CDR3 has 18 amino acids. Germline CDR1 is SGDLS and CDR2 is YYNGEE. The CDR3 region has the DNA TGTGCCAGCAGCGTAGGATGGAGTAGCGGGGGGCCGGGGAATGAGCAGTTCTTC. It encodes CASSVGWSSGGPGNEQFF.

The rearrangement links TRBV11-2 to TRBJ2-7, with TRBD1 as a possible D gene (6 bases). Trimming removed 5 bases from V and 2 bases from J, with 16 bases in between. There are 15 residues in the CDR3. Per the germline V gene, CDR1 is SGHAT and CDR2 is FQNNGV. The CDR3 sequence is CASSPSRGTAYEQYV. CDR3 sequence (DNA): TGTGCCAGCAGCCCAAGTAGGGGGACCGCCTACGAGCAGTACGTC.

The rearrangement uses TRBV28 and TRBJ1-4; weak D call: TRBD1 (6 bases). The CDR3 runs 19 residues. The germline gives CDR1 MDHEN, CDR2 SYDVKM. V shed 4 bases and J shed 0 bases, with 21 bases lying between them. CDR3 region: CASSWPGQSNFATNEKLFF. The CDR3 region has the DNA TGTGCCAGCAGTTGGCCGGGACAATCTAATTTTGCAACTAATGAAAAACTGTTTTTT.

The chain carries TRBV18 and TRBJ1-6, with a weak D call TRBD1 (5 bases). Germline lookup yields CDR1 KGHSH and CDR2 LQKENI. The V gene lost 0 bases and the J gene lost 10 bases, with 10 bases spanning the gap. This CDR3 has 14 amino acids. CDR3: CASSPPTRGSPLHF. The CDR3 DNA reads as TGTGCCAGCTCACCACCGACCCGGGGGTCACCCCTCCACTTT.

The chain recombines TRBV7-9 with TRBJ2-7, with TRBD2 as a possible D gene (6 bases). The CDR3 sequence is 16 residues long. The V end lost 5 bases, the J end lost 3 bases, and 20 bases lay between the germline ends. The germline V gene has CDR1 SEHNR and CDR2 FQNEAQ (reference sequence). The CDR3 is CASSQITGTENYEQYF. The CDR3 DNA reads TGTGCCAGCAGCCAAATAACCGGGACTGAGAACTACGAGCAGTACTTC.

This chain joins TRBV29-1 and TRBJ2-7; D may be TRBD1 (6 bases). Germline loops: CDR1 SQVTM, CDR2 ANQGSEA. Trimming left V 5 bases short and J 3 bases short, with 14 bases between. This CDR3 spans 13 amino acids. DNA for the CDR3: TGCAGCGTTCGACGGGACACCGGCTACGAGCAGTACTTC. Protein product: CSVRRDTGYEQYF.

The gene calls are TRBV5-4 and TRBJ2-1; 10 bases map to TRBD2. The CDR3 is 15 amino acids. With 0 bases clipped from V and 6 bases from J, the junction kept 3 bases outside the gene matches. Per the germline V gene, CDR1 is SGHNT and CDR2 is YYREEE (reference sequence). In DNA form, the CDR3 reads TGTGCCAGCAGCTTGGACCTAGCGGGAGTCAATGAGCAGTTCTTC. Protein: CASSLDLAGVNEQFF.

This clone was recorded only once. V is TRBV7-9 and J is TRBJ2-5; 8 nucleotides align to TRBD1. CDR1 and CDR2 (germline): SEHNR, FQNEAQ (reference sequence). This CDR3 is built from 14 residues. V lost 3 bases, J lost 5 bases, and 5 bases stayed unmatched. In DNA, the CDR3 is TGTGCCAGCAGCTTTGATCAGGGGGCGGAGACCCAGTACTTC. It codes for CASSFDQGAETQYF.

The gene calls are TRBV14 and TRBJ1-4; D remains ambiguous. Trimming cost V 2 bases and J 6 bases, with 7 bases left between them. Germline assignment: CDR1 SGHDN and CDR2 FVKESK. The CDR3 length is 13 residues. CDR3 region: CASSQYGYEKLFF. The CDR3, as DNA: TGTGCCAGCAGCCAATATGGGTATGAAAAACTGTTTTTT.

This clone has a single count. The chain has TRBV19 and TRBJ2-2; D perhaps matches TRBD1 (5 bases). Germline lookup yields CDR1 LNHDA and CDR2 SQIVND (reference sequence). CDR3 size: 16 residues. V dropped 3 bases and J dropped 8 bases, with 19 bases sitting between them. CDR3 region: CASSIGLSFGAGELFF. The CDR3 region has the DNA TGTGCCAGTAGTATTGGTCTTAGCTTTGGGGCTGGGGAGCTGTTTTTT.

This sequence joins TRBV27 and TRBJ2-3, with 13 bases aligning to TRBD2. This CDR3 is built from 16 residues. Trimming took 5 bases from V and 4 from J; bases not matched to a gene: 6. Looked up from germline, CDR1 is MNHEY and CDR2 is SMNVEV (reference sequence). The CDR3 loop is CASSLGTSGISDTQYF. Here the CDR3 DNA reads TGTGCCAGCAGTCTCGGGACTAGCGGGATCTCAGATACGCAGTATTTT.

The rearrangement joins TRBV5-8 to TRBJ2-2, with no clear D. Per germline, CDR1 SGHTS and CDR2 YDEGEE. CDR3 length equals 16 residues. The ends were cut back, 5 bases at V and 0 bases at J, with 14 bases in the middle. CDR3 in amino acids: CASRIGGEANTGELFF. The CDR3 DNA reads TGTGCCAGCAGGATTGGCGGTGAGGCGAACACCGGGGAGCTGTTTTTT.

This clone was observed a few times. V is TRBV9 and J is TRBJ2-7, with a weak D call TRBD1 (5 bases). Germline loops: CDR1 SGDLS, CDR2 YYNGEE. This CDR3 has 15 amino acids. V was clipped by 3 bases and J by 0 bases, with 13 bases between them. DNA for the CDR3: TGTGCCAGCAGCGCTCTAGACAGCTCCTCCTACGAGCAGTACTTC. This sequence encodes CASSALDSSSYEQYF.

The rearrangement joins TRBV27 to TRBJ2-1; D gene uncertain. Trimming pared 5 bases from V and 0 bases from J, leaving 11 bases between. Germline lookup yields CDR1 MNHEY and CDR2 SMNVEV (reference sequence). CDR3 length: 15 residues. For the CDR3, the DNA is TGTGCCAGCAGTCCCGGGCCTACCTCCTACAATGAGCAGTTCTTC. Its protein is CASSPGPTSYNEQFF.